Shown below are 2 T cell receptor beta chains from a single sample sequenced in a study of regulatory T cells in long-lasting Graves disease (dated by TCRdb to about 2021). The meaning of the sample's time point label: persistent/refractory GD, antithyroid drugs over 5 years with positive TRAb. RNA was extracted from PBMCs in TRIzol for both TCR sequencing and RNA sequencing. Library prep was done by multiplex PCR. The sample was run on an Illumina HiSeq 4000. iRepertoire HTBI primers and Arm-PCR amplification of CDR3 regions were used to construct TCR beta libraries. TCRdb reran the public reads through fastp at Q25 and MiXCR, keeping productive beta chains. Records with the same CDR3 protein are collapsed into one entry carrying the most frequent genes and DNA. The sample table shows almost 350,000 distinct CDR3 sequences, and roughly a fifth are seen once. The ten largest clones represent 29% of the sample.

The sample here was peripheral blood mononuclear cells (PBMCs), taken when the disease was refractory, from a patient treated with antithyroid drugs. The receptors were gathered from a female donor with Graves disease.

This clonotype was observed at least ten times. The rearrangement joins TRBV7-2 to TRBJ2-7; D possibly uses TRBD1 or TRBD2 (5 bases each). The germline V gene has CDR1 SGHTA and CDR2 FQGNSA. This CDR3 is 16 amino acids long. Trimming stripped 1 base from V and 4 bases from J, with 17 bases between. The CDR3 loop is CASSLVGADGSYEQYF. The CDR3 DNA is TGTGCCAGCAGCTTAGTAGGGGCAGATGGGAGTTACGAGCAGTACTTC.

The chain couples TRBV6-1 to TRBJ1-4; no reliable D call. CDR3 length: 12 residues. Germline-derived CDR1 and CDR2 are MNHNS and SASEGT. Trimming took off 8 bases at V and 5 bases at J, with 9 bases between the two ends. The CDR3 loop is CASRAGNEKLFF. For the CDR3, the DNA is TGTGCCAGCCGGGCAGGAAATGAAAAACTGTTTTTT.